The 22 T cell receptor beta chains below all came from one sample that was sequenced in a study of blood T cells in healthy people across ages (dated by TCRdb to about 2015). The method was 5' RACE. TCRdb shows the sequencer as Illumina HiSeq 2500. A second PCR of roughly 7 to 11 cycles was performed with a sample-barcoded 5' primer and a J-beta primer mix. TCRdb trimmed public reads at Q25 via fastp, called clones via MiXCR and kept in-frame beta chains. Every distinct CDR3 protein forms one entry, paired with its most common genes and DNA. In all, the sample holds roughly 1,800,000 distinct CDR3 sequences, and around half of those were seen once. The ten largest account for 2% to 2.5% of the sample. Specimen: blood. The receptors shown here come from a woman between 40 and 50 years old in good health.

The J gene is TRBJ2-5, the V gene TRBV6-1, with 7 bases aligning to TRBD1. The length of the CDR3 is 12 residues. The germline CDR1 and CDR2 sequences are MNHNS and SASEGT. V lost 7 bases to trimming and J lost 13 bases; unmatched junction nucleotides: 12. CDR3 bases: TGTGCCAGCACTAAGACAGGGCTGATCCCGTACTTC. It encodes CASTKTGLIPYF.

The chain recombines TRBV27 with TRBJ2-3; D is perhaps TRBD1 or TRBD2 (6 bases each). CDR3 length: 17 amino acids. Trimming shortened V by 2 bases and J by 2 bases, and 17 bases separated the two germline ends. Per the germline V gene, CDR1 is MNHEY and CDR2 is SMNVEV (reference sequence). The CDR3: CASSLTREGGDTDTQYF. The CDR3 DNA reads as TGTGCCAGCAGTTTAACCCGAGAGGGGGGAGACACAGATACGCAGTATTTT.

V and J are TRBV7-2 and TRBJ2-7; 7 bases align to TRBD1. Trimming at V came to 5 bases and at J to 5 bases, leaving 12 bases not matched to a gene. This CDR3 has 15 amino acids. Germline CDR1 reads SGHTA; CDR2 reads FQGNSA. CDR3 DNA sequence: TGTGCCAGCAGCCCTACAGGGGTTGCCCCCCACGAGCAGTACTTC. The encoded protein is CASSPTGVAPHEQYF.

The sample holds many counts of this clonotype. The V and J genes are TRBV7-2 and TRBJ1-2, with unresolved D. The length of the CDR3 is 12 residues. Germline V gene sequence: CDR1 SGHTA, CDR2 FQGNSA. V was shortened by 0 bases and J by 7 bases, with 6 bases between the two germline ends. CDR3 loop: CASSLAGFGYTF. The CDR3, as DNA: TGTGCCAGCAGCTTAGCAGGGTTTGGCTACACCTTC.

This clonotype was observed a handful of times. The chain recombines TRBV29-1 with TRBJ1-2, with D perhaps TRBD1 (6 bases). V shed 6 bases and J shed 4 bases, with 12 bases lying between them. Germline CDR1 SQVTM, CDR2 ANQGSEA. The CDR3 length is 12 residues. This CDR3 reads CSVTAQGYGYTF. DNA of the CDR3: TGCAGCGTAACAGCACAGGGCTATGGCTACACCTTC. Full variable domain (missing parts from reference TRBV29-1 and TRBJ1-2): SAVISQKPSRDICQRGTSLTIQCQVDSQVTMMFWYRQQPGQSLTLIATANQGSEATYESGFVIDKFPISRPNLTFSTLTVSNMSPEDSSIYLCSVTAQGYGYTFGSGTRLTVV.

The chain uses TRBV11-2 and TRBJ1-2; D call uncertain. This CDR3 has 14 amino acids. Deletions cut 0 bases from V and 4 bases from J, with 9 bases between. Per germline, CDR1 SGHAT and CDR2 FQNNGV. CDR3: CASSLDGSRYGYTF. DNA of the CDR3: TGTGCCAGCAGCTTAGATGGGAGCCGCTATGGCTACACCTTC.

The chain has TRBV4-3 and TRBJ1-6, with a weak D call TRBD1 (5 bases). The V end was cut by 0 bases, the J end by 10 bases, with 13 bases between. CDR3 length: 15 residues. Germline V gene lookup returns CDR1 LGHNA and CDR2 YSLEER. CDR3 loop: CASSQDQGHESPLHF. The CDR3 bases are TGCGCCAGCAGCCAAGATCAGGGTCATGAATCACCCCTCCACTTT.

V and J are TRBV20-1 and TRBJ2-5; D perhaps matches TRBD2 (7 bases). V was pared by 0 bases and J by 3 bases, with 11 bases between. The CDR3 runs 14 residues. Germline values: CDR1 DFQATT, CDR2 SNEGSKA (reference sequence). The CDR3 reads CSARERGREETQYF. CDR3 DNA sequence: TGCAGTGCTAGAGAGCGGGGGCGAGAAGAGACCCAGTACTTC.

This clonotype has a handful of counts. The chain joins TRBV10-3 to TRBJ2-7; D remains unclear. The DNA end favors TRBJ2-5, so the J call may be wrong. The CDR3 spans 15 residues. Germline V gene sequence: CDR1 ENHRY, CDR2 SYGVKD. CDR3 coding DNA: TGTGCCATCAGTGGCAGCTTAGGTGCCCAAGAGACCCAGTACTTC. Translated: CAISGSLGAQETQYF.

This sequence joins TRBV7-6 and TRBJ2-1; D unresolved. This CDR3 has 16 amino acids. Germline loops: CDR1 SGHVS, CDR2 FNYEAQ. V was trimmed by 5 bases and J by 0 bases, leaving 14 bases between them. The CDR3 region has the DNA TGTGCCAGCAGCCTGACCCCTCCTCACTCCTACAATGAGCAGTTCTTC. Its protein is CASSLTPPHSYNEQFF.

The V gene is TRBV27, the J gene TRBJ2-5; D ambiguous. Trimming took off 2 bases at V and 2 bases at J, with 12 bases between the two ends. From germline, CDR1 is MNHEY and CDR2 SMNVEV (reference sequence). The CDR3 spans 15 residues. CDR3 sequence reads: CASSLVVAKQETQYF. CDR3 nucleotide sequence: TGTGCCAGCAGTTTAGTCGTGGCGAAGCAAGAGACCCAGTACTTC.

This chain joins TRBV6-6 and TRBJ2-1; D is perhaps TRBD1 or TRBD2 (5 bases each). CDR1 and CDR2 (germline): MNHNY, SVGAGI (reference sequence). The CDR3 sequence is 16 residues long. V was cut by 7 bases and J by 6 bases, with 22 bases left in between. CDR3 sequence (DNA): TGTGCCAGCAAGTGGGGCGAGGGCGGGCAAAGCAATGAGCAGTTCTTC. It codes for CASKWGEGGQSNEQFF.

This clonotype turned up a few times. The CDR3 DNA reads TGTGCCAGCAGTTGGTATCCCCCGAATGGCAGGGCCATGGGCACTGAAGCTTTCTTT. Translated: CASSWYPPNGRAMGTEAFF. The rearrangement uses TRBV12-3 or TRBV12-4 and TRBJ1-1; possible D gene TRBD1, 5 bases. V lost 4 bases to trimming and J lost 4 bases, with 28 bases between them. The CDR3 contains 19 residues.

The genes are TRBV28 and TRBJ2-7; 9 bases agree with TRBD1. CDR3 length: 15 amino acids. CDR1 and CDR2 from the germline V gene are MDHEN and SYDVKM. The junction had 12 bases not matched to a gene; V was cut back by 6 bases and J by 6 bases. The CDR3 nucleotides read TGTGCCAGCAGCCGCCCGAGACAGGGGGTTCCCGAGCAGTACTTC. It specifies CASSRPRQGVPEQYF.

This clonotype was observed once. The genes are TRBV25-1 and TRBJ2-3, with 8 positions matching TRBD2. V lost 2 bases to trimming and J lost 6 bases; unmatched junction nucleotides: 7. Germline lookup yields CDR1 MGHDK and CDR2 SYGVNS. The CDR3 extends over 15 amino acids. CDR3 region: CASSELEREKDTQYF. CDR3 nucleotide sequence: TGTGCCAGCAGTGAACTGGAGCGGGAGAAGGATACGCAGTATTTT.

The CDR3: CASSFSLGTGLKYNEQFF. The CDR3 DNA follows: TGTGCCAGCAGTTTCTCACTCGGGACAGGGTTAAAATACAATGAGCAGTTCTTC. The chain has TRBV12-3 or TRBV12-4 and TRBJ2-1, with 9 bases identical to TRBD1. The CDR3 is made up of 18 amino acids. Unmatched junction bases numbered 13, after V lost 3 bases and J lost 4 bases.

This clonotype occurred a few times. V usage is TRBV6-1 and J usage is TRBJ2-7, with D possibly matching TRBD1 (6 bases). There are 15 residues in the CDR3. Trimming shortened V by 6 bases and J by 3 bases, and 18 bases separated the two germline ends. Germline values: CDR1 MNHNS, CDR2 SASEGT. The CDR3: CASRLEQGEHYEQYF. CDR3 coding DNA: TGTGCCAGCAGACTCGAACAGGGAGAACACTACGAGCAGTACTTC.

V usage is TRBV28 and J usage is TRBJ1-2; 7 bases align to TRBD1. This CDR3 has 14 amino acids. V shed 6 bases, J shed 4 bases, and the junction held 8 bases outside the gene matches. In germline, CDR1 is MDHEN, CDR2 SYDVKM. CDR3 residues: CASRERGRVYGYTF. The CDR3 coding sequence is TGTGCCAGCAGAGAAAGGGGGCGAGTCTATGGCTACACCTTC.

V gene TRBV29-1 combines with J gene TRBJ2-5, with 10 bases identical to TRBD2. Germline V gives CDR1 SQVTM, CDR2 ANQGSEA. V shed 6 bases and J 2 bases; nucleotides not matched to a gene: 6. The CDR3 is 14 amino acids. CDR3 coding DNA: TGCAGCGTCCCACTAGCGGGGCTACAAGAGACCCAGTACTTC. It is translated as CSVPLAGLQETQYF.

The CDR3 region is CASSLLGTAFREKLFF. The CDR3 coding sequence is TGCGCCAGCAGCCTCCTCGGGACAGCCTTTAGGGAAAAACTGTTTTTT. The chain has TRBV4-1 and TRBJ1-4, with 7 bases fitting TRBD1. In germline, CDR1 is MGHRA, CDR2 YSYEKL. CDR3 length equals 16 residues. V lost 4 bases and J lost 8; bases outside the gene matches: 13.

The chain joins TRBV29-1 to TRBJ1-4; no definite D call. With 1 base removed from V and 7 bases from J, the gap between germline ends came to 10 bases. Germline lookup yields CDR1 SQVTM and CDR2 ANQGSEA. The CDR3 runs to 13 residues. The CDR3 nucleotides are TGCAGCGTTGAAGGGAACCCGGGTGAAAAACTGTTTTTT. This sequence encodes CSVEGNPGEKLFF.

This clonotype was picked up one time. The V call is TRBV4-3, the J call TRBJ2-7; D remains ambiguous. The J call may be faulty, since TRBJ2-5 better matches the DNA end. The germline V gene encodes CDR1 LGHNA and CDR2 YSLEER. The CDR3 spans 15 residues. The CDR3: CASSQGRGVGETQYF. CDR3 DNA sequence: TGCGCCAGCAGCCAAGGGCGAGGAGTGGGTGAGACCCAGTACTTC.